This T cell receptor (beta chain) was obtained from a study of T cell responses to AZD1222 COVID-19 vaccine. Across the whole study: Whether given at about 4 or about 12 weeks, second doses were pooled.

Details on this clone: Antigen: not known.

J was trimmed by 6 bases and V by 3 bases; bases with no gene match: 8. The CDR3 has 15 amino acids. Germline-derived CDR1 and CDR2 are SGHTA and FQGTGA. General study results and limits: Nearly half of unique spike-specific TCRs reportedly avoided B.1.351 and B.1.1.7 mutated regions.

Some clones are missing from TCRdb's copy, which holds only in-frame ones; the method was immunoSEQ multiplex PCR. The table has 150,000 or so clones, roughly 89% seen once. This specimen consisted of peripheral blood, obtained on day 0 of AZD1222 vaccination. The clonotype comes from an adult in good health. The V gene is TRBV7-3, the J gene TRBJ2-3; 8 positions match TRBD2. In DNA form, the CDR3 reads TGTGCCAGCAGCTTCAGCGGGAGTGTTGGGGATACGCAGTATTTT. It encodes CASSFSGSVGDTQYF.